This record looks at one T cell receptor beta chain sequence and its context. The data were produced by immunoSEQ multiplex PCR, yet TCRdb's version contains in-frame clones alone and is incomplete. The data hold about 79,000 clones, with around 90% observed a single time. This sample is drawn from a study of blood T cell repertoires in COVID-19. This sequence originates from a man in his fifties with active COVID-19. The specimen was peripheral blood.

The CDR3 nucleotides are TGTGCCAGCAGCCAACCAACAGGGGGCTCTGGAAACACCATATATTTT. This translates into CASSQPTGGSGNTIYF. The rearrangement uses TRBV11-3 and TRBJ1-3; 8 bases align to TRBD1. This CDR3 has 16 amino acids. V was pared by 5 bases and J by 0 bases, with 6 bases of the junction left unmatched. Germline CDR1 is SGHNT and CDR2 is YENEEA.